These T cell receptor beta chains were read from a single sample in a study of T cells in Graves' hyperthyroidism and ophthalmopathy. TCRdb re-called the multiplex PCR reads through MiXCR, storing one row per CDR3 protein. The sample lists fewer than 850,000 distinct CDR3 sequences, roughly 17% occurring once. Sequenced: blood. The receptor source for this set is a man aged 50 to 59 with Graves' hyperthyroidism. CDR3s include the opening cysteine and the closing phenylalanine or tryptophan. A D gene is named only where the DNA matches it firmly. A clone size is listed for some rows: how often the clone was seen (once, few, many), or a class if it is expanded.

J | D | size | V | CDR3 | DNA
TRBJ2-1 | TRBD2 | many | TRBV6-2/TRBV6-3 | CASSTRTSGTTITYNEQFF | TGTGCCAGCAGTACCCGGACTAGCGGGACAACTATCACCTACAATGAGCAGTTCTTC
TRBJ1-6 | - | - | TRBV6-1 | CASKGDGVLDSPLHF | TGTGCCAGCAAGGGAGATGGGGTTTTGGATTCACCCCTCCACTTT
TRBJ2-7 | TRBD2 | few | TRBV19 | CASSIARPNRLAGGSYEQYF | TGTGCCAGTAGTATCGCCCGACCCAATCGACTAGCGGGAGGCTCCTACGAGCAGTACTTC
TRBJ1-1 | - | - | TRBV19 | CASSGALVGNTEAFF | TGTGCCAGTAGTGGGGCACTCGTTGGGAACACTGAAGCTTTCTTT
TRBJ2-5 | TRBD2 | - | TRBV7-9 | CASSWGMAGEETQYF | TGCGCCAGCAGCTGGGGGATGGCGGGAGAAGAGACCCAGTACTTC
TRBJ2-1 | - | many | TRBV30 | CAWSDGNYNEQFF | TGTGCCTGGAGTGACGGGAATTACAATGAGCAGTTCTTC
TRBJ2-3 | TRBD1 | - | TRBV6-2/TRBV6-3 | CASTGQGTDTQYF | TGTGCCAGCACAGGACAGGGCACAGATACGCAGTATTTT
TRBJ2-5 | TRBD1 | few | TRBV5-1 | CASSLRGQGVQTQYF | TGCGCCAGCAGCTTGAGGGGACAGGGGGTGCAGACCCAGTACTTC
TRBJ2-4 | - | few | TRBV28 | CASSTSSMLAKNIQYF | TGTGCCAGCAGCACTAGTTCGATGCTAGCCAAAAACATTCAGTACTTC
TRBJ2-5 | - | few | TRBV7-6 | CASSPGPGGGYYQETQYF | TGTGCCAGCAGCCCTGGGCCAGGGGGAGGGTATTACCAAGAGACCCAGTACTTC
TRBJ2-6 | - | few | TRBV25-1 | CASTQGNWANVLTF | TGTGCCAGCACCCAGGGTAACTGGGCCAACGTCCTGACTTTC
TRBJ2-1 | TRBD1 | - | TRBV7-6 | CASSFRTGDDSYNEQFF | TGTGCCAGCAGCTTCCGGACAGGGGATGACTCCTACAATGAGCAGTTCTTC
TRBJ2-5 | - | - | TRBV7-9 | CASSFEGLIQETQYF | TGTGCCAGCAGCTTCGAGGGCCTGATCCAAGAGACCCAGTACTTC
TRBJ2-5 | - | few | TRBV9 | CASSIRTVKETQYF | TGTGCCAGCAGCATCCGGACAGTTAAAGAGACCCAGTACTTC
TRBJ1-3 | - | few | TRBV29-1 | CSVGQANSGNTIYF | TGCAGCGTTGGACAGGCGAACTCTGGAAACACCATATATTTT
TRBJ1-2 | - | few | TRBV12-3/TRBV12-4 | CASSPGHRGAYGYTF | TGTGCCAGCAGTCCGGGACATAGAGGGGCCTATGGCTACACCTTC
TRBJ2-5 | TRBD2 | few | TRBV12-3/TRBV12-4 | CASSFRLADPRETQYF | TGTGCCAGCAGTTTCCGGCTAGCGGACCCCCGGGAGACCCAGTACTTC
TRBJ2-7 | - | - | TRBV28 | CAIRLYAGTQTYEQYF | TGTGCCATCCGACTATATGCCGGGACTCAGACTTACGAGCAGTACTTC
TRBJ1-2 | - | many | TRBV19 | CASISGGPPNYGYTF | TGTGCCAGTATTTCGGGAGGGCCGCCGAACTATGGCTACACCTTC
TRBJ2-5 | TRBD2 | many | TRBV6-2/TRBV6-3 | CASSRGLAGLQETQYF | TGTGCCAGCAGTCGAGGACTAGCGGGACTTCAAGAGACCCAGTACTTC
TRBJ2-1 | TRBD2 | many | TRBV10-3 | CAISPRVTSGRANEQFF | TGTGCCATCAGCCCGAGAGTAACTAGCGGGAGGGCCAATGAGCAGTTCTTC
TRBJ1-4 | - | many | TRBV2 | CASRIQVSNEKLFF | TGTGCCAGCAGAATACAGGTCTCTAATGAAAAACTGTTTTTT
TRBJ2-7 | - | - | TRBV6-2/TRBV6-3 | CASSYSQGPYSYEQYF | TGTGCCAGCAGTTACTCGCAGGGGCCATACTCCTACGAGCAGTACTTC
TRBJ2-7 | TRBD2 | few | TRBV6-2/TRBV6-3 | CASSKLAGVDEQYF | TGTGCCAGCAGTAAACTAGCGGGAGTGGACGAGCAGTACTTC
TRBJ2-3 | - | many | TRBV25-1 | CASSARLGRSTDTQYF | TGTGCCAGCAGTGCTAGACTCGGTCGGAGCACAGATACGCAGTATTTT
TRBJ2-1 | TRBD2 | - | TRBV3-1 | CASSQKFGTSGDEQFF | TGTGCCAGCAGCCAAAAGTTCGGGACTAGCGGAGATGAGCAGTTCTTC
TRBJ2-1 | - | many | TRBV28 | CASSPYRTGRHNEQFF | TGTGCCAGCAGCCCTTACCGCACGGGGAGGCACAATGAGCAGTTCTTC
TRBJ2-4 | - | many | TRBV28 | CASSLPNFGENIQYF | TGTGCCAGCAGTTTACCGAACTTCGGGGAAAACATTCAGTACTTC
TRBJ2-7 | TRBD1 | - | TRBV28 | CASSSSGQGSYEQYF | TGTGCCAGCAGTTCCTCGGGACAGGGCTCCTACGAGCAGTACTTC
TRBJ1-5 | - | few | TRBV20-1 | CSARDRGVQPQHF | TGCAGTGCTAGAGACAGGGGCGTTCAGCCCCAGCATTTT
TRBJ1-3 | - | many | TRBV12-3/TRBV12-4 | CASSLGTYSGNTIYF | TGTGCCAGCAGTTTGGGGACTTACTCTGGAAACACCATATATTTT
TRBJ2-1 | TRBD2 | few | TRBV27 | CASSLSQIELAGYNEQFF | TGTGCCAGCAGTTTATCTCAAATAGAACTAGCGGGGTACAATGAGCAGTTCTTC
TRBJ1-1 | - | many | TRBV12-3/TRBV12-4 | CASRLLQGPSEAFF | TGTGCCAGCAGGTTGCTCCAGGGTCCGTCTGAAGCTTTCTTT
TRBJ2-1 | TRBD2 | many | TRBV7-3 | CASSPTSGIGNEQFF | TGTGCCAGCAGCCCCACTAGCGGGATTGGCAATGAGCAGTTCTTC
TRBJ2-5 | TRBD1 | few | TRBV5-1 | CASSLTGTAQETQYF | TGCGCCAGCAGCTTGACCGGGACAGCCCAAGAGACCCAGTACTTC
TRBJ1-6 | TRBD1 | many | TRBV6-1 | CASRRTGGDNSYNSPLHF | TGTGCCAGCAGAAGAACAGGGGGCGATAACTCCTATAATTCACCCCTCCACTTT
TRBJ2-7 | - | - | TRBV20-1 | CSAEIPGTPSYEQYF | TGCAGTGCCGAGATTCCTGGGACGCCCTCCTACGAGCAGTACTTC
TRBJ2-1 | - | many | TRBV10-3 | CAISEGTTNEQFF | TGTGCCATCAGTGAGGGGACGACTAATGAGCAGTTCTTC
TRBJ2-1 | TRBD2 | many | TRBV6-2/TRBV6-3 | CASSNPTSASSYNEQFF | TGTGCCAGCAGTAACCCTACTAGCGCGAGCTCCTACAATGAGCAGTTCTTC
TRBJ2-7 | - | - | TRBV9 | CASSPRQNEYEQYF | TGTGCCAGCAGCCCAAGACAGAATGAGTACGAGCAGTACTTC
TRBJ1-1 | - | few | TRBV30 | CAWSAMPQRSMNTEAFF | TGTGCCTGGAGCGCGATGCCACAGCGCAGCATGAACACTGAAGCTTTCTTT
TRBJ2-7 | TRBD2 | many | TRBV2 | CASSEGGSPTYEQYF | TGTGCCAGCAGTGAGGGCGGGAGCCCGACCTACGAGCAGTACTTC
TRBJ2-7 | - | - | TRBV20-1 | CSARDAVLSYEQYF | TGCAGTGCTAGAGATGCAGTATTATCCTACGAGCAGTACTTC
TRBJ2-5 | - | few | TRBV6-1 | CASSFRDGLQETQYF | TGTGCCAGCAGTTTCCGGGACGGACTCCAAGAGACCCAGTACTTC
TRBJ2-7 | - | many | TRBV7-3 | CASSLSAGTGYEQYF | TGTGCCAGCAGCTTAAGCGCCGGGACCGGTTACGAGCAGTACTTC
TRBJ1-1 | - | many | TRBV6-2/TRBV6-3 | CASSYGTDYTEAFF | TGTGCCAGCAGTTACGGGACGGACTACACTGAAGCTTTCTTT
TRBJ2-7 | - | many | TRBV5-6 | CASSGGTELFSYEQYF | TGTGCCAGCAGCGGGGGGACTGAACTCTTCTCCTACGAGCAGTACTTC
TRBJ2-3 | - | few | TRBV9 | CASSVDLDGVDTQYF | TGTGCCAGCAGCGTCGACTTGGACGGAGTAGATACGCAGTATTTT
TRBJ1-2 | - | many | TRBV27 | CASSVSLSGGYTF | TGTGCCAGCAGTGTATCACTATCCGGGGGCTACACCTTC
TRBJ1-2 | TRBD1 | many | TRBV28 | CASSHTPGGRYYGYTF | TGTGCCAGCAGTCACACGCCAGGGGGCCGCTACTATGGCTACACCTTC
TRBJ2-3 | TRBD2 | - | TRBV28 | CASSTGTRGDTQYF | TGTGCCAGCAGTACCGGGACTAGGGGAGATACGCAGTATTTT
TRBJ2-5 | - | - | TRBV6-2/TRBV6-3 | CASSSYFQETQYF | TGTGCCAGCAGTAGCTATTTCCAAGAGACCCAGTACTTC
TRBJ2-7 | TRBD1 | few | TRBV27 | CASSLYRDSLGEQYF | TGTGCCAGCAGTTTGTACCGGGACAGTTTGGGAGAGCAGTACTTC
TRBJ1-1 | - | - | TRBV18 | CASSPSMTEAFF | TGTGCCAGCTCACCATCTATGACAGAAGCTTTCTTT
TRBJ2-6 | - | - | TRBV6-4 | CASSLEGGAFSGANVLTF | TGTGCCAGCAGCCTAGAGGGGGGCGCCTTCTCAGGGGCCAACGTCCTGACTTTC
TRBJ2-1 | TRBD2 | many | TRBV12-3/TRBV12-4 | CASSFLVLAGVVEQFF | TGTGCCAGCAGTTTCCTAGTACTAGCGGGAGTCGTTGAGCAGTTCTTC
TRBJ2-5 | - | - | TRBV5-8 | CASSPQTWGVETQYF | TGCGCCAGCAGCCCGCAAACCTGGGGTGTGGAGACCCAGTACTTC